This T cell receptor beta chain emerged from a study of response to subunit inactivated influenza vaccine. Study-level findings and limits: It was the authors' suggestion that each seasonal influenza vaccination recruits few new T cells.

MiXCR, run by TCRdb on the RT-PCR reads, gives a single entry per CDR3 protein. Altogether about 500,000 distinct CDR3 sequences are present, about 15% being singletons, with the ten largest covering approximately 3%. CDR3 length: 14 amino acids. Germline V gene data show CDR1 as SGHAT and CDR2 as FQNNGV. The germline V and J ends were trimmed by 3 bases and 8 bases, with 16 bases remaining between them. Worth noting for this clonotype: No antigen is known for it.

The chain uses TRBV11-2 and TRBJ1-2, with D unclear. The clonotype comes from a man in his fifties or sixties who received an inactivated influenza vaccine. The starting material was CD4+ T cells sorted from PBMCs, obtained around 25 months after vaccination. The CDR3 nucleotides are TGTGCCAGCAGCTTGGGGAGAATGACGGGAGGCTACACCTTC. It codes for CASSLGRMTGGYTF.